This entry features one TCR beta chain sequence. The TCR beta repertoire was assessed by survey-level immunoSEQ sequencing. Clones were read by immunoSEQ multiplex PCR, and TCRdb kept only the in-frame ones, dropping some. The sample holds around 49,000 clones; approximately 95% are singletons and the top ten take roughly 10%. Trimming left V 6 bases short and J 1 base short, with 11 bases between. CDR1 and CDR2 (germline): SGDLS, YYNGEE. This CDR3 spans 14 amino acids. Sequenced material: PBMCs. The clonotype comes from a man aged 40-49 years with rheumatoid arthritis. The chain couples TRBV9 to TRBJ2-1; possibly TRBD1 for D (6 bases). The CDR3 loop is CASTRTESYNEQFF. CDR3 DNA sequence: TGTGCCAGCACACGGACAGAATCCTACAATGAGCAGTTCTTC.